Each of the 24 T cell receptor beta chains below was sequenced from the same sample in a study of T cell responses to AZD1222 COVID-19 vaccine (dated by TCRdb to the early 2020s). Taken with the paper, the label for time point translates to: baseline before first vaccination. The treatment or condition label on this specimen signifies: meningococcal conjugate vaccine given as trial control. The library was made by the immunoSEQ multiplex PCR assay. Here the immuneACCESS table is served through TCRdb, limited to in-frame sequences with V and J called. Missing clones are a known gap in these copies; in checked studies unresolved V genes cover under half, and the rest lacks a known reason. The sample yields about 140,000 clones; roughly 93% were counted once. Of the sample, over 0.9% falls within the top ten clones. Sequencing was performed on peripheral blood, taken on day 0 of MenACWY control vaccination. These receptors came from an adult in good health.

CDR3 sequence reads: CASSLVGNTGELFF. The CDR3 bases are TGTGCCAGCAGCTTAGTCGGGAATACCGGGGAGCTGTTTTTT. The gene calls are TRBV7-2 and TRBJ2-2; D is perhaps TRBD2 (5 bases). This CDR3 comprises 14 residues. The V and J ends lost 1 base and 5 bases respectively, with 8 bases between them. Germline CDR1 is SGHTA and CDR2 is FQGNSA.

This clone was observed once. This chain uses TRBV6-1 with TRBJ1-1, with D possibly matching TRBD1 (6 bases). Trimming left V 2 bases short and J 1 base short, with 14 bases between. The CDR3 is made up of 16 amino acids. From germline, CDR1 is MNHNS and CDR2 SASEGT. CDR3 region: CASSEPFGQKNTEAFF. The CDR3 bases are TGTGCCAGCAGTGAACCATTTGGACAGAAGAACACTGAAGCTTTCTTT.

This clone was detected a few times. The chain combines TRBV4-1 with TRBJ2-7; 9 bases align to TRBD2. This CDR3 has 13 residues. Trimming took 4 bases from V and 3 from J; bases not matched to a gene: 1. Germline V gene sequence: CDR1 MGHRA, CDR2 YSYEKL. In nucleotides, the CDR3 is TGCGCCAGCAGCCCAGCGGGAGGCTACGAGCAGTACTTC. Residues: CASSPAGGYEQYF.

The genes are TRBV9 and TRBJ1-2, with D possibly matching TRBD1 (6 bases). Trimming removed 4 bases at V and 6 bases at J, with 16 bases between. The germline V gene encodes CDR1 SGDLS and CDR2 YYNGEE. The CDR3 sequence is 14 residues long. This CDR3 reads CASSPQGGRHGYTF. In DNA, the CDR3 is TGTGCCAGCAGCCCCCAAGGGGGGCGGCATGGCTACACCTTC.

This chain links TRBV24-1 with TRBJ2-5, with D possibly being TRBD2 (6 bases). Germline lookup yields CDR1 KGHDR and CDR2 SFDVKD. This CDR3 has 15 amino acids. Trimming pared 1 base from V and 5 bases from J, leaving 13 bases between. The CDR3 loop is CATSDLNGRGETQYF. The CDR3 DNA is TGTGCCACCAGTGATTTAAACGGGAGAGGGGAGACCCAGTACTTC.

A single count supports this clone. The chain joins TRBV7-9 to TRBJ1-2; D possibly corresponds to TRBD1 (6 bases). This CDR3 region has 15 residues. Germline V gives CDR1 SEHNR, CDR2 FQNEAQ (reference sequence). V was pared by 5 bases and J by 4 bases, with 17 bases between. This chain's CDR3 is CASSTPGGTLYGYTF. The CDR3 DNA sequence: TGTGCCAGCAGCACCCCGGGGGGGACACTCTATGGCTACACCTTC.

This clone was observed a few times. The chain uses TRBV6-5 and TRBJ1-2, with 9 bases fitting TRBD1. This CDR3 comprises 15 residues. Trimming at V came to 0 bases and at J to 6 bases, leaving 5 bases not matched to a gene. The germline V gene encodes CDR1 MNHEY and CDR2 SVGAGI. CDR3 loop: CASSYSIGTGNGYTF. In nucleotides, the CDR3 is TGTGCCAGCAGTTACTCGATAGGGACAGGGAATGGCTACACCTTC.

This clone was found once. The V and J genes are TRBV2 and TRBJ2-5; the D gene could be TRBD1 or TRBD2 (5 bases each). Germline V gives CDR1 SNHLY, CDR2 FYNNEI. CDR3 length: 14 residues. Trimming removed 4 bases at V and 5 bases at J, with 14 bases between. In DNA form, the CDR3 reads TGTGCCAGCAGTGCAAGTCAAGGGACGGAGACCCAGTACTTC. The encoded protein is CASSASQGTETQYF.

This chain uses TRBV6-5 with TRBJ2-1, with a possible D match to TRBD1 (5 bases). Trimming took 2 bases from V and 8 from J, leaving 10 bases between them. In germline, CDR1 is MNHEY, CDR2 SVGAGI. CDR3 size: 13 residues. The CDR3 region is CASSYAGWDEQFF. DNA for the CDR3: TGTGCCAGCAGTTACGCAGGGTGGGATGAGCAGTTCTTC.

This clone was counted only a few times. CDR3 coding DNA: TGTGCCAGCAGTTCCACAGGGGTGAGCAATCAGCCCCAGCATTTT. Its protein product is CASSSTGVSNQPQHF. The chain links TRBV7-9 to TRBJ1-5, with 7 bases matching TRBD1. J lost 1 base, V lost 6 bases, and 6 bases had no gene match. Germline CDR1 and CDR2: SEHNR and FQNEAQ (reference sequence). The CDR3 is 15 amino acids.

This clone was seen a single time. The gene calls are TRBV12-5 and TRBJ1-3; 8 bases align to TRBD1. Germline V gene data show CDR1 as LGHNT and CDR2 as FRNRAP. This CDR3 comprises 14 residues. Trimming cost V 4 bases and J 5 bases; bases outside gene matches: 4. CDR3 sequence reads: CASGSGGLRNTIYF. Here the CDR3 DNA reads TGTGCTAGTGGTTCAGGGGGCCTACGAAACACCATATATTTT.

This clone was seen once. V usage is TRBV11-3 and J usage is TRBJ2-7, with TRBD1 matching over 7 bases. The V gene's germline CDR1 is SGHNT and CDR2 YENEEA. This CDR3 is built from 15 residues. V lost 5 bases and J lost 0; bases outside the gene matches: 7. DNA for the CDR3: TGTGCCAGCAGCGAGTCGACAGGGAGCTCCTACGAGCAGTACTTC. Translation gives CASSESTGSSYEQYF.

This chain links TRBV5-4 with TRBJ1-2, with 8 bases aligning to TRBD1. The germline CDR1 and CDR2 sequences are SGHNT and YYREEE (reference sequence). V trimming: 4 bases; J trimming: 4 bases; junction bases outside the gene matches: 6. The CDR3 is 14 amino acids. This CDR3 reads CASSPGQGGYGYTF. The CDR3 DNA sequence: TGTGCCAGCAGCCCCGGACAGGGTGGCTATGGCTACACCTTC. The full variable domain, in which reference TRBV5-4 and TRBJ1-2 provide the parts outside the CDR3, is ETGVTQSPTHLIKTRGQQVTLRCSSQSGHNTVSWYQQALGQGPQFIFQYYREEENGRGNFPPRFSGLQFPNYSSELNVNALELDDSALYLCASSPGQGGYGYTFGSGTRLTVV.

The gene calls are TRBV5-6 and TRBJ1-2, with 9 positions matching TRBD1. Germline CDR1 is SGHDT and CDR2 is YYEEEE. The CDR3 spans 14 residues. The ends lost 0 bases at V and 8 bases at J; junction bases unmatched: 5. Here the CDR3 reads CASSLVTGGGGYTF. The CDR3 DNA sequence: TGTGCCAGCAGCTTGGTCACAGGGGGCGGGGGCTACACCTTC. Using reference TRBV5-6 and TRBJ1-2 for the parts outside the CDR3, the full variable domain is DAGVTQSPTHLIKTRGQQVTLRCSPKSGHDTVSWYQQALGQGPQFIFQYYEEEERQRGNFPDRFSGHQFPNYSSELNVNALLLGDSALYLCASSLVTGGGGYTFGSGTRLTVV.

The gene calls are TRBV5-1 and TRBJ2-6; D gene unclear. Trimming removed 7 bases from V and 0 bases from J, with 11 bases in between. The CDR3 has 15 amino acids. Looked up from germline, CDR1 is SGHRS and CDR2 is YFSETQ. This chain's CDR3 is CASATSDSGANVLTF. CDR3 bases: TGCGCCAGCGCCACATCGGACTCTGGGGCCAACGTCCTGACTTTC.

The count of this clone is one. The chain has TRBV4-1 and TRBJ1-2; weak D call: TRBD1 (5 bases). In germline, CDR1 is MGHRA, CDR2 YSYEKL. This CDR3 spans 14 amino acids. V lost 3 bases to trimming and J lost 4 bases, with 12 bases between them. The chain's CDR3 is CASSQVRDSYGYTF. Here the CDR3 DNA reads TGCGCCAGCAGCCAGGTTCGTGACAGCTATGGCTACACCTTC.

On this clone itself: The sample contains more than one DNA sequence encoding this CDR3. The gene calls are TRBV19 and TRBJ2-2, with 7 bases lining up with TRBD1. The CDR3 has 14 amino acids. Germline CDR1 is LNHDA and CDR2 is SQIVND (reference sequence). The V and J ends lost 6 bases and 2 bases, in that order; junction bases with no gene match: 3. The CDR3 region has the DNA TGTGCCAGTAGGAGACAGGGAAACACCGGGGAGCTGTTTTTT. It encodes CASRRQGNTGELFF.

The CDR3 region is CASRLAMGLANYGYTF. CDR3 DNA: TGTGCAAGTCGCTTAGCGATGGGGCTAGCTAACTATGGCTACACCTTC. The chain couples TRBV12-2 to TRBJ1-2; no DNA check was done on the table's D call, TRBD1. TRBV12-2 is flagged as a pseudogene. This CDR3 has 16 residues.

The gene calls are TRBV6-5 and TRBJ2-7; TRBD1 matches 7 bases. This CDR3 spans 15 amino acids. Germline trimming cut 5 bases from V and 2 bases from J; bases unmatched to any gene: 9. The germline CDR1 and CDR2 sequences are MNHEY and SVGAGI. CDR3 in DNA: TGTGCCAGCAGTCCCCGGGACAGAGGGCCCTACGAGCAGTACTTC. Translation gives CASSPRDRGPYEQYF.

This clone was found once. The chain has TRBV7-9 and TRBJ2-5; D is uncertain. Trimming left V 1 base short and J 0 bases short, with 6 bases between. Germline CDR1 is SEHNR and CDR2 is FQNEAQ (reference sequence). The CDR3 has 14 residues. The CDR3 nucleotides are TGTGCCAGCAGCTTAGGACGGTACCAAGAGACCCAGTACTTC. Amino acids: CASSLGRYQETQYF.

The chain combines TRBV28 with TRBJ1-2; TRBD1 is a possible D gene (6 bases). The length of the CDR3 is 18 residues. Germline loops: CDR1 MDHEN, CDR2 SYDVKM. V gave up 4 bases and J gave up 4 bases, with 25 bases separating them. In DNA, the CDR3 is TGTGCCAGCAGTTCACCCCGCGGGGGGGCTCTTAGTGTCTATGGCTACACCTTC. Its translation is CASSSPRGGALSVYGYTF.

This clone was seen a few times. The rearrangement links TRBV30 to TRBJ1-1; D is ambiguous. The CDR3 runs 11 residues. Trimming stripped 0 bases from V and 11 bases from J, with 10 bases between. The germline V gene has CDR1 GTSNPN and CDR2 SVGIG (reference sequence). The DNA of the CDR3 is TGTGCCTGGAGTGTAAGGCACGAGGCTTTCTTT. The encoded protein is CAWSVRHEAFF.

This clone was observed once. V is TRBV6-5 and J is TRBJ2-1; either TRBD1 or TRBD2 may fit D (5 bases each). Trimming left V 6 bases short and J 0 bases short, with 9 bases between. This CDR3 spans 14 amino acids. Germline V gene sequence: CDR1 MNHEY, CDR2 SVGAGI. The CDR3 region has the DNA TGTGCCAGCAGCAGGGAGAGCTCCTACAATGAGCAGTTCTTC. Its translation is CASSRESSYNEQFF.

The DNA of the CDR3 is TGCAGCGTGGCCTACAATGAGCAGTTCTTC. Its translation: CSVAYNEQFF. The chain recombines TRBV29-1 with TRBJ2-1, with unresolved D. The CDR3 spans 10 residues. V was cut by 6 bases and J by 2 bases, with 2 bases left in between. Germline CDR1 reads SQVTM; CDR2 reads ANQGSEA.